The 26 T cell receptor beta chains given below trace back to one sample, sequenced in a study of regulatory T cells in long-lasting Graves disease. Libraries of TCR beta came from iRepertoire HTBI primers plus Arm-PCR of CDR3 regions. TCRdb itself ran the multiplex PCR reads through MiXCR, one entry per CDR3 protein. The sample comprises fewer than 400,000 distinct CDR3 sequences, 20% of which are singletons, and around 21% rests with the top ten. The time point was: persistent/refractory GD, antithyroid drugs over 5 years with positive TRAb. Isolated PBMC RNA provided the starting material for the TCR library. The sample consisted of peripheral blood mononuclear cells (PBMCs), taken when the disease was refractory, from a patient treated with antithyroid drugs. All receptors come from a female donor with Graves disease.

This clonotype appeared many times. V usage is TRBV6-5 and J usage is TRBJ2-7; no clear D gene. CDR3 length equals 14 residues. Trimming cost V 3 bases and J 2 bases, with 11 bases left between them. Per the germline V gene, CDR1 is MNHEY and CDR2 is SVGAGI. CDR3 residues: CASSYNPVAYEQYF. In DNA, the CDR3 is TGTGCCAGCAGTTATAACCCAGTTGCCTACGAGCAGTACTTC.

The rearrangement joins TRBV29-1 to TRBJ2-7, with TRBD2 matching 8 bases. This CDR3 contains 13 residues. CDR1 and CDR2 (germline): SQVTM, ANQGSEA. V trimming: 7 bases; J trimming: 5 bases; junction bases outside the gene matches: 10. The CDR3: CSAHGGRYDEQYF. As DNA, the CDR3 is TGCAGCGCCCACGGCGGGAGGTACGACGAGCAGTACTTC.

Ten or more counts support this clonotype. One junction end does not reproduce the germline sequence, and a read error may be involved. V usage is TRBV19 and J usage is TRBJ1-1; D is perhaps TRBD1 (5 bases). Germline CDR1 LNHDA, CDR2 SQIVND (reference sequence). This CDR3 has 14 residues. CDR3 loop: CASSNQGGGTEAFF. CDR3 bases: TGTGCCAGCAGTAACCAGGGAGGTGGCACTGAAGCTTTCTTT.

This clonotype came up many times. The chain couples TRBV27 to TRBJ1-1; maybe TRBD1 (6 bases). There are 17 residues in the CDR3. V lost 6 bases, J lost 3 bases, and 23 bases lay in between. Germline-derived CDR1 and CDR2 are MNHEY and SMNVEV (reference sequence). CDR3 region: CASSPLGTPGVYTEAFF. The CDR3, as DNA: TGTGCCAGCAGCCCACTCGGAACCCCAGGGGTTTACACTGAAGCTTTCTTT.

This clonotype has more than one count but fewer than ten. This rearrangement joins TRBV7-9 to TRBJ2-5; D unresolved. CDR1 and CDR2 (germline): SEHNR, FQNEAQ (reference sequence). Trimming removed 1 base at V and 0 bases at J, with 6 bases between. This CDR3 is built from 14 residues. The CDR3 coding sequence is TGTGCCAGCAGCTTAGTGACCAACCAAGAGACCCAGTACTTC. Protein: CASSLVTNQETQYF.

In this sample, this clonotype turned up many times. V and J are TRBV5-6 and TRBJ2-5; TRBD1 matches at 7 bases. Germline CDR1 SGHDT, CDR2 YYEEEE. The CDR3 is 14 residues long. The trim removed 3 bases at V and 3 bases at J, leaving 5 bases unmatched. The CDR3 DNA is TGTGCCAGCAGCTCCCCGACAGGGAAAGAGACCCAGTACTTC. It yields the protein CASSSPTGKETQYF. Full variable domain (missing parts from reference TRBV5-6 and TRBJ2-5): DAGVTQSPTHLIKTRGQQVTLRCSPKSGHDTVSWYQQALGQGPQFIFQYYEEEERQRGNFPDRFSGHQFPNYSSELNVNALLLGDSALYLCASSSPTGKETQYFGPGTRLLVL.

This clonotype showed up many times. The chain employs TRBV6-1 and TRBJ1-2, with D possibly being TRBD1 (6 bases). The V end was cut by 1 base, the J end by 5 bases, with 14 bases between. The CDR3 is 15 amino acids. Germline V gene data show CDR1 as MNHNS and CDR2 as SASEGT. The CDR3 nucleotides read TGTGCCAGCAGTGAAGGGGGAACAGGGTTATATGGCTACACCTTC. This encodes CASSEGGTGLYGYTF.

J is TRBJ2-3 and V is TRBV28, with a weak D call TRBD1 (6 bases). The CDR3 length is 15 residues. The V end was cut by 5 bases, the J end by 0 bases, with 12 bases between. Per the germline V gene, CDR1 is MDHEN and CDR2 is SYDVKM. CDR3 loop: CASSGGQPSTDTQYF. CDR3 nucleotide sequence: TGTGCCAGCAGTGGGGGACAACCTAGCACAGATACGCAGTATTTT.

Many counts were recorded for this clonotype. The chain has TRBV29-1 and TRBJ1-1; the match to TRBD1 covers 9 bases. Germline values: CDR1 SQVTM, CDR2 ANQGSEA. The CDR3 consists of 12 residues. V shed 8 bases, J shed 4 bases, and the junction held 5 bases outside the gene matches. This chain's CDR3 is CSCTGGGTEAFF. The CDR3 DNA sequence: TGCAGCTGCACAGGGGGCGGCACTGAAGCTTTCTTT.

At least ten counts were recorded for this clonotype. The chain couples TRBV3-1 to TRBJ1-1; 7 nucleotides match TRBD1. The CDR3 covers 15 residues. Germline trimming cut 4 bases from V and 1 base from J; bases unmatched to any gene: 6. Germline V gene data show CDR1 as LGHDT and CDR2 as YNNKEL (reference sequence). CDR3 sequence reads: CASSPNRGPNTEAFF. For the CDR3, the DNA is TGTGCCAGCAGCCCGAACAGGGGCCCGAACACTGAAGCTTTCTTT.

As for this clonotype: Its ends do not fully match the called genes, so a read error is possible. The J gene is TRBJ2-1, the V gene TRBV6-1, with TRBD2 identical over 8 bases. The CDR3 extends over 14 amino acids. Looked up from germline, CDR1 is MNHNS and CDR2 is SASEGT. CDR3 loop: CASTAREAGNGQFF. Here the CDR3 DNA reads TGTGCCAGCACAGCGCGGGAGGCCGGGAATGGGCAGTTCTTC.

V is TRBV7-3 and J is TRBJ2-5, with TRBD2 matching 11 bases. This CDR3 has 16 amino acids. The J segment lost 4 bases and the V segment lost 1 base, leaving 5 bases of the junction unmatched. Germline V gene lookup returns CDR1 SGHTA and CDR2 FQGTGA. As DNA, the CDR3 is TGTGCCAGCAGCTTAATACTAGCGGGAGTATCAGAGACCCAGTACTTC. Translated, it gives CASSLILAGVSETQYF.

This clonotype was detected ten times or more. The rearrangement joins TRBV28 to TRBJ1-5; no firm D call. From germline, CDR1 is MDHEN and CDR2 SYDVKM. This CDR3 has 13 amino acids. V was trimmed by 3 bases and J by 1 base, leaving 4 bases between them. This CDR3 is CASSFESNQPQHF. CDR3 DNA: TGTGCCAGCAGTTTTGAGAGCAATCAGCCCCAGCATTTT.

The chain has TRBV7-2 and TRBJ1-2, with D unclear. Germline CDR1 is SGHTA and CDR2 is FQGNSA. The CDR3 is made up of 13 amino acids. Between the trimmed V and J ends, which lost 2 bases and 3 bases, there was a span of 7 bases. The CDR3 sequence is CASSLSEYYGYTF. CDR3 bases: TGTGCCAGCAGCTTATCCGAGTACTATGGCTACACCTTC.

V usage is TRBV9 and J usage is TRBJ2-3, with 7 positions matching TRBD2. The V and J ends lost 4 bases and 2 bases, in that order; junction bases with no gene match: 16. The CDR3 has 18 amino acids. From germline, CDR1 is SGDLS and CDR2 YYNGEE. This CDR3 reads CASSQRATSHLLTDTQYF. CDR3 coding DNA: TGTGCCAGCAGCCAAAGGGCGACTAGCCACTTACTCACAGATACGCAGTATTTT.

In regard to this clonotype: The junction differs from germline at one of its ends, possibly a read error. The chain uses TRBV20-1 and TRBJ1-1, with D possibly TRBD1 on 6 matching bases. The CDR3 has 14 residues. Germline-derived CDR1 and CDR2 are DFQATT and SNEGSKA (reference sequence). The CDR3 DNA is TGCAGTGCTAGACCAGGGGCGGTTGGGACTGGAGCTTTCTTT. Translated, it gives CSARPGAVGTGAFF.

This clonotype has ten or more counts. The CDR3 region is CASSLDRAGEQYF. The CDR3 DNA follows: TGTGCCAGCAGCTTAGACAGGGCGGGCGAGCAGTACTTC. The chain uses TRBV7-2 and TRBJ2-7; a weak D match, TRBD1 (6 bases). This CDR3 region has 13 residues. With 1 base removed from V and 6 bases from J, the gap between germline ends came to 10 bases. Germline V gene sequence: CDR1 SGHTA, CDR2 FQGNSA.

This clonotype was found a few times. The V gene is TRBV7-9, the J gene TRBJ1-5, with 10 bases lining up with TRBD1. The CDR3 is 15 amino acids. Germline assignment: CDR1 SEHNR and CDR2 FQNEAQ (reference sequence). J was trimmed by 5 bases and V by 4 bases; bases with no gene match: 5. This CDR3 reads CASSWGTGVDQPQHF. The CDR3 DNA reads as TGTGCCAGCAGCTGGGGGACAGGGGTCGATCAGCCCCAGCATTTT.

The sample holds many counts of this clonotype. The chain combines TRBV6-1 with TRBJ2-5; 7 nucleotides match TRBD1. This CDR3 has 15 amino acids. The V segment lost 1 base and the J segment 5 bases; nucleotides outside the gene matches: 7. Germline CDR1 reads MNHNS; CDR2 reads SASEGT. CDR3 coding DNA: TGTGCCAGCAGTGAAGTGACAGGGACGGGGGAGACCCAGTACTTC. Translated: CASSEVTGTGETQYF.

The chain couples TRBV29-1 to TRBJ2-7, with D perhaps matching TRBD1 (5 bases). Trimming removed 2 bases from V and 4 bases from J, with 15 bases in between. Germline V gives CDR1 SQVTM, CDR2 ANQGSEA. The CDR3 runs 14 residues. The DNA of the CDR3 is TGCAGCGTTGAACCCCGGGCAGGGCAGTACGAGCAGTACTTC. This codes for CSVEPRAGQYEQYF.

The table lists this clonotype with a few counts. This may stem from a read error, because a much larger clone lies one nucleotide away. The chain links TRBV28 to TRBJ1-4, with D uncertain. The CDR3 sequence is 13 residues long. Germline CDR1 and CDR2: MDHEN and SYDVKM. The CDR3 DNA reads TGTGCCAGCGGATGGCGGCCTAATGGAAAACTGTTTTTT. Translated: CASGWRPNGKLFF.

CDR3 region: CASWDGTNEKLFF. Here the CDR3 DNA reads TGCGCCAGTTGGGACGGAACTAATGAAAAACTGTTTTTT. This chain links TRBV10-2 with TRBJ1-4; the D gene is possibly TRBD1 (5 bases). This CDR3 has 13 residues. Germline V lookup: CDR1 WSHSY, CDR2 SAAADI. The ends were cut back, 9 bases at V and 1 base at J, with 9 bases in the middle.

This CDR3 reads CASTLGGRSTGELFF. As DNA, the CDR3 is TGTGCCAGCACCTTAGGGGGGCGTAGCACCGGGGAGCTGTTTTTT. The chain joins TRBV27 to TRBJ2-2; D is possibly TRBD1 or TRBD2 (6 bases each). The ends were cut back, 7 bases at V and 4 bases at J, with 16 bases in the middle. The length of the CDR3 is 15 residues. The germline V gene has CDR1 MNHEY and CDR2 SMNVEV (reference sequence).

V and J are TRBV14 and TRBJ1-2; TRBD1 might be the D (5 bases). V dropped 8 bases and J dropped 5 bases, with 9 bases sitting between them. Germline-derived CDR1 and CDR2 are SGHDN and FVKESK. The CDR3 extends over 11 amino acids. CDR3 sequence reads: CASGAAYGYTF. For the CDR3, the DNA is TGTGCCAGCGGGGCAGCTTATGGCTACACCTTC.

This clonotype was seen a few times. The rearrangement joins TRBV6-2 or TRBV6-3 to TRBJ2-5, with D possibly being TRBD2 (5 bases). The germline V gene encodes CDR1 MNHEY and CDR2 SVGEGT. V was cut by 0 bases and J by 2 bases, with 13 bases left in between. The CDR3 has 16 residues. The CDR3 region is CASSYSSSHLQETQYF. The CDR3, as DNA: TGTGCCAGCAGTTACTCGTCTAGCCATTTACAAGAGACCCAGTACTTC.

The V and J genes are TRBV19 and TRBJ1-5, with D unresolved. The germline CDR1 and CDR2 sequences are LNHDA and SQIVND (reference sequence). The CDR3 sequence is 13 residues long. V was cut by 2 bases and J by 5 bases, with 7 bases left in between. Written as DNA, the CDR3 is TGTGCCAGTAGTATAAACACCGATCAGCCCCAGCATTTT. Its translation is CASSINTDQPQHF.